This T cell receptor beta chain was observed in a study of T cells in Graves' hyperthyroidism and ophthalmopathy. RNA transcripts yielded amplified TCR beta CDR3 regions. First-round RT-PCR of the TCR CDR3 relied on the HTBI primer set. TCRdb fed the multiplex PCR reads into MiXCR, producing one record per CDR3 protein. The sample includes about half a million distinct CDR3 sequences, 20% to 25% of them seen just once. This clonotype was counted many times. The receptor was derived from a woman between 70 and 85 years old with Graves' ophthalmopathy. The source material was blood.

CDR3 in amino acids: CASNRGPQYEQYF. The CDR3 region has the DNA TGCGCCAGCAACAGGGGGCCACAGTACGAGCAGTACTTC. The chain employs TRBV5-1 and TRBJ2-7; 9 nucleotides line up with TRBD1. V was clipped by 6 bases and J by 4 bases; unmatched bases: 5. The CDR3 extends over 13 amino acids. Germline V CDR1 and CDR2: SGHRS, YFSETQ.